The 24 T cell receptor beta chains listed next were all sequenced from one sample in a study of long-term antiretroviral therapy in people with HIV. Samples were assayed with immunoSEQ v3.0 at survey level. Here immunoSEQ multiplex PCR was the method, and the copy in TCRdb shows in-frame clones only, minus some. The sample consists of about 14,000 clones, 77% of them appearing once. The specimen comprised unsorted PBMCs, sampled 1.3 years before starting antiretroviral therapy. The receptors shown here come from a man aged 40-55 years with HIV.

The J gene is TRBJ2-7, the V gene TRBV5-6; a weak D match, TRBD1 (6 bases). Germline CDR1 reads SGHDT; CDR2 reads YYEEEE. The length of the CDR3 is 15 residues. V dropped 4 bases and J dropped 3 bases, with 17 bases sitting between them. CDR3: CASSRPTGSGYEQYF. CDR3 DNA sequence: TGTGCCAGCAGCCGACCCACAGGGTCGGGCTACGAGCAGTACTTC.

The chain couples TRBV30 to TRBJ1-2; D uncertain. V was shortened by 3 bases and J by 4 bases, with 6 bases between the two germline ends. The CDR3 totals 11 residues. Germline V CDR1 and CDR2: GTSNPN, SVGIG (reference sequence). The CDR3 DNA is TGTGCCTGGAGAATATTCTATGGCTACACCTTC. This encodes CAWRIFYGYTF.

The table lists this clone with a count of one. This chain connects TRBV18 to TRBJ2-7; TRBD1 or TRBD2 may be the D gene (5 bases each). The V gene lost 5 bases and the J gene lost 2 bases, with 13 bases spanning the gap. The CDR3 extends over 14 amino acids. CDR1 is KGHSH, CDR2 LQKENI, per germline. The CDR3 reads CASSSRDAPYEQYF. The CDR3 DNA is TGTGCCAGCTCATCCCGGGACGCACCCTACGAGCAGTACTTC.

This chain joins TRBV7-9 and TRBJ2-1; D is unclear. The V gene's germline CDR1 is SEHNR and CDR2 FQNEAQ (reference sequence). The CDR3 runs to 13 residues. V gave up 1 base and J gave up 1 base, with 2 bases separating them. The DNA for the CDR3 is TGTGCCAGCAGCTTAGGGTCCTACAATGAGCAGTTCTTC. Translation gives CASSLGSYNEQFF.

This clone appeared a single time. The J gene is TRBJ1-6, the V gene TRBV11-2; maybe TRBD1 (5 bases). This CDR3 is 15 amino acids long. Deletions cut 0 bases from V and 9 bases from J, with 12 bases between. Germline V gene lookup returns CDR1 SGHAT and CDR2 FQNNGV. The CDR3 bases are TGTGCCAGCAGCTTAGATCAAGGGGTCGGTTCACCCCTCCACTTT. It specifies CASSLDQGVGSPLHF.

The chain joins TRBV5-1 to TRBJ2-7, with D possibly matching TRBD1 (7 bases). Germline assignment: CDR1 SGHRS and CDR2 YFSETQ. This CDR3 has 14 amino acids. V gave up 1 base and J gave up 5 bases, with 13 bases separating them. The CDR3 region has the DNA TGCGCCAGCAGCTTGCGTCAGGGGGGAAACGAGCAGTACTTC. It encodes CASSLRQGGNEQYF.

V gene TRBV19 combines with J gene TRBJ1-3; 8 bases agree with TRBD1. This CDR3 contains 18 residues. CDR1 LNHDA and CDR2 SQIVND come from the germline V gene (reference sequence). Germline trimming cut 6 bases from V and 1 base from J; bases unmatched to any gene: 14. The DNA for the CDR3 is TGTGCCAGTAGCATTGCCCCGGGACAGGAGGTTTCTGGAAACACCATATATTTT. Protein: CASSIAPGQEVSGNTIYF.

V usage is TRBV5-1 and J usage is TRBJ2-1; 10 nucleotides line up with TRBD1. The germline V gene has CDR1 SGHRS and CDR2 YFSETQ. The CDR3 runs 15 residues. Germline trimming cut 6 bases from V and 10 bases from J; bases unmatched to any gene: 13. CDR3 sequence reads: CASTFRGQGMYEQFF. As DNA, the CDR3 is TGCGCCAGCACCTTCAGGGGACAGGGGATGTACGAGCAGTTCTTC.

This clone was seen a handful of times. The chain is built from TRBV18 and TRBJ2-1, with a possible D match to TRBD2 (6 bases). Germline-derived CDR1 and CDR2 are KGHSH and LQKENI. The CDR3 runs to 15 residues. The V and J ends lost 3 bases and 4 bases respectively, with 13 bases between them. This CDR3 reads CASSPGLPGYNEQFF. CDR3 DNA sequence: TGTGCCAGCTCACCGGGACTTCCTGGATACAATGAGCAGTTCTTC.

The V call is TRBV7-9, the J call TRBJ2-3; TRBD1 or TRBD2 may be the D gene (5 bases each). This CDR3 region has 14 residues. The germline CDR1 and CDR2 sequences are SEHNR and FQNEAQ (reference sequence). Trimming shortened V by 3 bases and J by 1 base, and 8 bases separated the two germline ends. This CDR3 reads CASSLRGGTDTQYF. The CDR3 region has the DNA TGTGCCAGCAGCTTGCGAGGGGGCACAGATACGCAGTATTTT. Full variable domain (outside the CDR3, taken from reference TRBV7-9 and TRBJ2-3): DTGVSQNPRHKITKRGQNVTFRCDPISEHNRLYWYRQTLGQGPEFLTYFQNEAQLEKSRLLSDRFSAERPKGSFSTLEIQRTEQGDSAMYLCASSLRGGTDTQYFGPGTRLTVL.

CDR3 sequence: CASSQGRSQETQYF. CDR3 nucleotides: TGTGCCAGCAGCCAAGGTCGAAGTCAAGAGACCCAGTACTTC. V gene TRBV14 combines with J gene TRBJ2-5; no reliable D call. The CDR3 runs 14 residues. Germline CDR1 SGHDN, CDR2 FVKESK. Trimming pared 1 base from V and 2 bases from J, leaving 8 bases between. The whole variable domain, filled in from reference TRBV14 and TRBJ2-5, reads EAGVTQFPSHSVIEKGQTVTLRCDPISGHDNLYWYRRVMGKEIKFLLHFVKESKQDESGMPNNRFLAERTGGTYSTLKVQPAELEDSGVYFCASSQGRSQETQYFGPGTRLLVL.

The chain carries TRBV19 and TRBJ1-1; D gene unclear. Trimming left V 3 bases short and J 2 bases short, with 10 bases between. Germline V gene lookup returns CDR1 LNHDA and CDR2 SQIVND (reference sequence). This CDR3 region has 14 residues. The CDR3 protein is CASSMVGSNTEAFF. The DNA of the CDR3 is TGTGCCAGTAGTATGGTTGGTAGTAACACTGAAGCTTTCTTT.

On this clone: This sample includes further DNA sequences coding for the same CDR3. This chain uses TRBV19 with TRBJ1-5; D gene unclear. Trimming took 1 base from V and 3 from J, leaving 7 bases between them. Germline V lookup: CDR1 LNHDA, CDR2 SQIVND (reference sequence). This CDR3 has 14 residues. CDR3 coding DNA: TGTGCCAGTAGTATAGGCGAGTCCAATCAGCCCCAGCATTTT. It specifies CASSIGESNQPQHF.

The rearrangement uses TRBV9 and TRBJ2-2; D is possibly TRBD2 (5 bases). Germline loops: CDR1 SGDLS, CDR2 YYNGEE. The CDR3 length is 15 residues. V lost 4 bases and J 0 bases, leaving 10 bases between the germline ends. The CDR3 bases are TGTGCCAGCAGCACTGGACTTACGAACACCGGGGAGCTGTTTTTT. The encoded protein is CASSTGLTNTGELFF.

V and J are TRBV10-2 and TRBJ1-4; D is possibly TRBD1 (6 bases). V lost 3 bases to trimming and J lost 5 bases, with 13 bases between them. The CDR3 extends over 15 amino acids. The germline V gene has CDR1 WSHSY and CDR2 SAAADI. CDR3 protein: CASSDRGAPNEKLFF. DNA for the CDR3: TGCGCCAGCAGTGACCGGGGGGCCCCGAATGAAAAACTGTTTTTT.

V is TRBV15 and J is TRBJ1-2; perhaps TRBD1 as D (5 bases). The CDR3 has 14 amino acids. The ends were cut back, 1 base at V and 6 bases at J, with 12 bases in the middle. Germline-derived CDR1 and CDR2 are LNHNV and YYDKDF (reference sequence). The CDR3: CATSRVTTGHGYTF. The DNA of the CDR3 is TGTGCCACCAGCAGAGTTACTACAGGTCATGGCTACACCTTC.

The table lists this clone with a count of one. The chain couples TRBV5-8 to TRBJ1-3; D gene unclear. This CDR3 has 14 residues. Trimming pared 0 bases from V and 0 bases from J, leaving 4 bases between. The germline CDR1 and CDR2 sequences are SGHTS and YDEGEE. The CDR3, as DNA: TGTGCCAGCAGCTTGGGCAGCTCTGGAAACACCATATATTTT. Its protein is CASSLGSSGNTIYF.

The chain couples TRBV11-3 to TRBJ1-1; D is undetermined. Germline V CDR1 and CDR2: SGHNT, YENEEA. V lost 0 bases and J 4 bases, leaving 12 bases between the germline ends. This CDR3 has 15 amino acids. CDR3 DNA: TGTGCCAGCAGCTTAGAGATAGGGAGCCCCACTGAAGCTTTCTTT. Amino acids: CASSLEIGSPTEAFF.

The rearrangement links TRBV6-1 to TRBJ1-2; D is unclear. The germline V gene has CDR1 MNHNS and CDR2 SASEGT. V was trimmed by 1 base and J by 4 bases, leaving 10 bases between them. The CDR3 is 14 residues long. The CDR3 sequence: CASSEDYSIYGYTF. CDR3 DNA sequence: TGTGCCAGCAGTGAAGACTACAGTATCTATGGCTACACCTTC.

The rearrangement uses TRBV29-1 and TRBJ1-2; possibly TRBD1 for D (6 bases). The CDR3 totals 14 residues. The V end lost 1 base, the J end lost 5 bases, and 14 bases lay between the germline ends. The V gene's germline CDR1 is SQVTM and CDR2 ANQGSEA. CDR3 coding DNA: TGCAGCGTTGAAGGAGTGGGCAGGGGTTATGGCTACACCTTC. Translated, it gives CSVEGVGRGYGYTF.

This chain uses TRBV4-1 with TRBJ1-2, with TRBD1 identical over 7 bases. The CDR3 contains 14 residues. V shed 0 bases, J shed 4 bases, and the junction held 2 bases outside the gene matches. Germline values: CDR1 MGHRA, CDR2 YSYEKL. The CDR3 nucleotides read TGCGCCAGCAGCCAAGAGGACAGGTCCTATGGCTACACCTTC. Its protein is CASSQEDRSYGYTF.

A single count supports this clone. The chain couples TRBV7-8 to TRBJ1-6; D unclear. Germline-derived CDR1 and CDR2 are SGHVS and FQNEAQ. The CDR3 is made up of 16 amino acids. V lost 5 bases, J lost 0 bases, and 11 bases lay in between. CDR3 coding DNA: TGTGCCAGCAGCCCCCAAGACATCTCCTATAATTCACCCCTCCACTTT. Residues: CASSPQDISYNSPLHF. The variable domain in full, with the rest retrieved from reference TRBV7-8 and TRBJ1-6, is GAGVSQSPRYKVAKRGQDVALRCDPISGHVSLFWYQQALGQGPEFLTYFQNEAQLDKSGLPSDRFFAERPEGSVSTLKIQRTQQEDSAVYLCASSPQDISYNSPLHFGNGTRLTVT.

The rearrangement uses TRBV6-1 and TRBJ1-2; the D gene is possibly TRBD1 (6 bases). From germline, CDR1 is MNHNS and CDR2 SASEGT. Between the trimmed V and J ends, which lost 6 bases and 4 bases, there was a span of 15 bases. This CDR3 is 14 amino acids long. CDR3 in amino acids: CASSYREEGYGYTF. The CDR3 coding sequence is TGTGCCAGCAGCTACAGGGAAGAAGGCTATGGCTACACCTTC.

In DNA, the CDR3 is TGTGCCATCAGTGATCCCAGGGACTACATCTACGAGCAGTACTTC. Translating gives CAISDPRDYIYEQYF. The chain links TRBV10-3 to TRBJ2-7; 7 nucleotides line up with TRBD2. Germline assignment: CDR1 ENHRY and CDR2 SYGVKD. Trimming at V came to 3 bases and at J to 3 bases, leaving 8 bases not matched to a gene. The CDR3 loop spans 15 amino acids.